This TCR beta chain is from a study of cytomegalovirus exposure and HLA in healthy donors. PCR was performed using 60 Vbeta and 13 Jbeta primers. The data were produced by immunoSEQ multiplex PCR, yet TCRdb's version contains in-frame clones alone and is incomplete. Recorded for this sample: 150,000 to 200,000 clones. The CDR3 has 19 amino acids. V dropped 6 bases and J dropped 0; count of bases not matched to a gene: 15. CDR1 SNHLY and CDR2 FYNNEI come from the germline V gene. Healthy bone marrow donors made up the donors. A note on this clone: No antigen is known for it.

Study-level results: There were several of the most significant clusters that appeared linked to common viral pathogens in a later analysis.

The chain joins TRBV2 to TRBJ2-3; TRBD2 matches at 10 bases. Sequencing used PBMCs. The receptor's source is a woman under 30 in good health and CMV-seropositive. The CDR3 region has the DNA TGTGCCAGCAGCGCCTCGTTAGCGGGGGGACGGCCTAGCACAGATACGCAGTATTTT. This codes for CASSASLAGGRPSTDTQYF.